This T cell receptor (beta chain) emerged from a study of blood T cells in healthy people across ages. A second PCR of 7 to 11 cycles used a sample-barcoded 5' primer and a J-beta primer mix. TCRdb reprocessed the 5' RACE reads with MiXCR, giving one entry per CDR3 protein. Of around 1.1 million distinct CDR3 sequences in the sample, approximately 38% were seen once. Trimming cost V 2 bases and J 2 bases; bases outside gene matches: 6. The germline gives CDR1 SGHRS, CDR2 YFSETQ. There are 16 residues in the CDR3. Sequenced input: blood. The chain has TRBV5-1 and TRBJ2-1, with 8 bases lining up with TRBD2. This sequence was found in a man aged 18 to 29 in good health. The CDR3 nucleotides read TGCGCCAGCAGCTTATGGAGCGGGGGCCCCTACAATGAGCAGTTCTTC. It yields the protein CASSLWSGGPYNEQFF.